Listed below are T cell receptor beta chains from one sample, sequenced in a study of T cell responses to AZD1222 COVID-19 vaccine. TCRdb keeps only in-frame clones here, not all; method: immunoSEQ multiplex PCR. The sample lists fewer than 100,000 clones, around nine tenths occurring once. This sample comprised peripheral blood, obtained 28 days after the second AZD1222 dose. These receptors were taken from an adult who received the AZD1222 COVID-19 vaccine. Each CDR3 is given with its conserved first and last residue. A D gene is named only where the DNA matches it firmly. Some rows have no size entry. The others give once, few or many, or a class for an expanded clone.

d_gene | j_gene | abundance | v_gene | CDR3nt | CDR3aa
NA | TRBJ1-5 | NA | TRBV2 | TGTGCCAGCAGTGAAGCACGGACGGATCAGCCCCAGCATTTT | CASSEARTDQPQHF
TRBD2 | TRBJ2-1 | few | TRBV5-1 | TGCGCCAGCAGCCCCTTAGCGGGTGGGGAGCAGTTCTTC | CASSPLAGGEQFF
NA | TRBJ2-7 | NA | TRBV7-2 | TGTGCCAGCAGCTTAGGACAGCCCCGCTCCTACGAGCAGTACTTC | CASSLGQPRSYEQYF
NA | TRBJ1-2 | NA | TRBV27 | TGTGCCAGCAGTCCTTCCTGGTCCGTGGATTCTGGGTACACCTTC | CASSPSWSVDSGYTF
NA | TRBJ1-5 | NA | TRBV19 | TGTGCCAGTAGTATAGTTCAGGGCCAGCCCCAGCATTTT | CASSIVQGQPQHF
TRBD1 | TRBJ1-3 | NA | TRBV5-1 | TGCGCCAGCAGCTTGCCACAGGGGGTCGGCTCTGGAAACACCATATATTTT | CASSLPQGVGSGNTIYF
NA | TRBJ2-2 | NA | TRBV5-1 | TGCGCCAGCAGCCCTTACTCCGACCTCACCGGGGAGCTGTTTTTT | CASSPYSDLTGELFF
NA | TRBJ1-6 | NA | TRBV5-6 | TGTGCCAGCAGCTTGGGGGACGGTAATTCACCCCTCCACTTT | CASSLGDGNSPLHF
TRBD1 | TRBJ2-7 | NA | TRBV9 | TGTGCCAGCAGCGTAGGGACAGGGGGCTCTCGGGAGAACGAGCAGTACTTC | CASSVGTGGSRENEQYF
TRBD2 | TRBJ2-7 | NA | TRBV6-5 | TGTGCCAGCAGTTACTCCGGGACTAGCGGGAGTAACGAGCAGTACTTC | CASSYSGTSGSNEQYF
NA | TRBJ2-3 | few | TRBV12-3/TRBV12-4 | TGTGCCAGCAGTTTAGCGGGGGGAGATACGCAGTATTTT | CASSLAGGDTQYF
TRBD2 | TRBJ2-2 | NA | TRBV5-1 | TGCGCCAGCAGCCTATCAGCGGGAGGGTCGAACACCGGGGAGCTGTTTTTT | CASSLSAGGSNTGELFF
TRBD2 | TRBJ2-1 | NA | TRBV9 | TGTGCCAGCAGCGCCCACCAAGCGGGAACGGCCTACAATGAGCAGTTCTTC | CASSAHQAGTAYNEQFF
NA | TRBJ1-2 | NA | TRBV19 | TGTGCCCGGGGGGGCTACACCTTC | CARGGYTF
NA | TRBJ2-5 | NA | TRBV7-9 | TGTGCCAGCAGCCCCCCGACCCAAGAGACCCAGTACTTC | CASSPPTQETQYF
TRBD2 | TRBJ2-7 | NA | TRBV4-2 | TGTGCCAGCAGCCAAGAGGTACTAGCGGGAGGGATTTTCGAGCAGTACTTC | CASSQEVLAGGIFEQYF
NA | TRBJ2-2 | NA | TRBV9 | TGTGCCAGCAGCACCTCCAGCGGCGGCGGGGAGCTGTTTTTT | CASSTSSGGGELFF
NA | TRBJ1-5 | NA | TRBV5-1 | TGCGCCAGCAGCTCGGGTCGGACATCTAGCAATCAGCCCCAGCATTTT | CASSSGRTSSNQPQHF
NA | TRBJ1-2 | NA | TRBV7-3 | TGTGCCAGCAGCTTACGAGGGCCAGGCGGTCTCCCCTACTATGGCTACACCTTC | CASSLRGPGGLPYYGYTF
TRBD2 | TRBJ2-4 | NA | TRBV10-2 | TGCGCCAGCAGTGATGATAGCGGGTCCCAAAACATTCAGTACTTC | CASSDDSGSQNIQYF
TRBD1 | TRBJ2-1 | once | TRBV7-6 | TGTGCCAGCAGCCTGGGGAACAGGGGTGAGCAGTTCTTC | CASSLGNRGEQFF
NA | TRBJ1-5 | few | TRBV6-2/TRBV6-3 | TGTGCCAGCAACCCCCATTATAGCAATCAGCCCCAGCATTTT | CASNPHYSNQPQHF
NA | TRBJ1-2 | NA | TRBV4-1 | TGCGCCAGCAGCCAAACAGGGAACCTCAACTATGGCTACACCTTC | CASSQTGNLNYGYTF
NA | TRBJ1-3 | NA | TRBV7-9 | TGTGCCAGCAGCTTACGGCGGGACATAATCTCTGGAAACACCATATATTTT | CASSLRRDIISGNTIYF
NA | TRBJ1-1 | NA | TRBV6-5 | TGTGCCAGCAGTTACCAGGGAATGAACACTGAAGCTTTCTTT | CASSYQGMNTEAFF
TRBD2 | TRBJ2-1 | NA | TRBV11-2 | TGTGCCAGCAGCCGCGGACTAGCGGATCGAAATGAGCAGTTCTTC | CASSRGLADRNEQFF
NA | TRBJ1-6 | once | TRBV29-1 | TGCAGCGTTGAATTAGGGGCCACCTATAATTCACCCCTCCACTTT | CSVELGATYNSPLHF
NA | TRBJ1-5 | NA | TRBV15 | TGTGCCACCAGCCGGACAAGGCCGAGCAATCAGCCCCAGCATTTT | CATSRTRPSNQPQHF
NA | TRBJ2-3 | NA | TRBV28 | TGTGCCAGCAGCCCTAGACTTGTGGGCACAGATACGCAGTATTTT | CASSPRLVGTDTQYF
NA | TRBJ2-7 | once | TRBV2 | TGTGCCAGCAGTGAAGCAGGCAGGGGGGATAACTACGAGCAGTACTTC | CASSEAGRGDNYEQYF
NA | TRBJ1-2 | NA | TRBV29-1 | TGCAGCGCGAGAGGGCTAGATGGCTACACCTTC | CSARGLDGYTF
TRBD1 | TRBJ2-1 | NA | TRBV4-1 | TGCGCCAGCAGCCAAGAAGACAGGGGGGTTGCAAGGAATGAGCAGTTCTTC | CASSQEDRGVARNEQFF
TRBD2 | TRBJ2-3 | few | TRBV27 | TGTGCCAGCAGTTTGGTCCTAGCGGAAGAAGCAGATACGCAGTATTTT | CASSLVLAEEADTQYF
TRBD1 | TRBJ1-5 | NA | TRBV19 | TGTGCCAGTAGTTATCGACAGGGTATGGGGTTCAATCAGCCCCAGCATTTT | CASSYRQGMGFNQPQHF
NA | TRBJ2-7 | NA | TRBV19 | TGTGCCAGTAGTATAGATGAAGGGGCGGGATTGACCTACGAGCAGTACTTC | CASSIDEGAGLTYEQYF
TRBD1 | TRBJ2-5 | NA | TRBV7-7 | TGTGCCAGCAGCCGCGGACAGGGAGAAGAGACCCAGTACTTC | CASSRGQGEETQYF
NA | TRBJ2-1 | NA | TRBV5-1 | TGCGCCAGCAGCTTGGTTCACCATCTCAATGAGCAGTTCTTC | CASSLVHHLNEQFF
NA | TRBJ2-2 | NA | TRBV7-9 | TGTGCCACCAACAGGGAGGACACCGGGGAGCTGTTTTTT | CATNREDTGELFF
NA | TRBJ2-6 | NA | TRBV7-3 | TGTGCCAGCAGCGACTCTGGGGCCAACGTCCTGACTTTC | CASSDSGANVLTF
TRBD2 | TRBJ2-3 | NA | TRBV5-1 | TGCGCCAGCAGCCCGACTAGCGGAGAGGATACGCAGTATTTT | CASSPTSGEDTQYF
NA | TRBJ2-7 | NA | TRBV25-1 | TGTGCCAGCAGTCCAAGGACTCTATTGGGCTACGAGCAGTACTTC | CASSPRTLLGYEQYF
NA | TRBJ1-6 | NA | TRBV28 | TGTGCCAGCAGCCCAGAAGGCCTGAGCTCCTATAATTCACCCCTCCACTTT | CASSPEGLSSYNSPLHF
NA | TRBJ2-5 | NA | TRBV3-1/TRBV3-2 | TGTGCCAGCAGCCATAATCCCTGGGGGGAGACCCAGTACTTC | CASSHNPWGETQYF
NA | TRBJ2-4 | NA | TRBV3-1/TRBV3-2 | TGTGCCAGCAGCCAAGATTTTCGATTGGGGAGAGAAGCCAAAAACATTCAGTACTTC | CASSQDFRLGREAKNIQYF
NA | TRBJ1-1 | NA | TRBV19 | TGTGCCAGGAACCTCGCAGGGTTCACTGAAGCTTTCTTT | CARNLAGFTEAFF
NA | TRBJ2-7 | NA | TRBV6-5 | TGTGCCAGCAGCTTCAGGGGGGACGAGCAGTACTTC | CASSFRGDEQYF
NA | TRBJ2-7 | NA | TRBV10-1 | TGCGCCAGCAGTGAGTCTAGCGGTTCCTACGAGCAGTACTTC | CASSESSGSYEQYF
TRBD1 | TRBJ1-6 | NA | TRBV27 | TGTGCCAGCAGACCACAGGGGTACAATTCACCCCTCCACTTT | CASRPQGYNSPLHF
NA | TRBJ2-7 | NA | TRBV29-1 | TGCAGCGTTGACAGCCAGAGCTCCTACGAGCAGTACTTC | CSVDSQSSYEQYF
NA | TRBJ1-2 | NA | TRBV11-2 | TGTGCCAGCAGCCCCGACATGGTCTATGGCTACACCTTC | CASSPDMVYGYTF
TRBD2 | TRBJ2-7 | NA | TRBV14 | TGTGCCAGCAGCCAAGAAGGTTGGGTAGCGGGAGGAGGCTACGAGCAGTACTTC | CASSQEGWVAGGGYEQYF